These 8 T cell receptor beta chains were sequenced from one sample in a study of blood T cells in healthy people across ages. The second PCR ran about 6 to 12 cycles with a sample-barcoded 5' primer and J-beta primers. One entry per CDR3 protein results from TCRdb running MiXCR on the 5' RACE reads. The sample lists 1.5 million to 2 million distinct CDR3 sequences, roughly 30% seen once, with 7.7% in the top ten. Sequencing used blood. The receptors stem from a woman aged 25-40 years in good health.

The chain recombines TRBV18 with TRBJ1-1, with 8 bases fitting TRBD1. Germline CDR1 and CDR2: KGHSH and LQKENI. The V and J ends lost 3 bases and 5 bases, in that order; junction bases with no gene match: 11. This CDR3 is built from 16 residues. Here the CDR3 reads CASSPVRQGAFTEAFF. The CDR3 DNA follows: TGTGCCAGCTCACCTGTGAGGCAGGGGGCTTTTACTGAAGCTTTCTTT.

The CDR3 loop is CASSLTGTSGNTYEQYF. The CDR3 region has the DNA TGTGCCAGCAGTTTGACCGGGACTAGCGGGAATACCTACGAGCAGTACTTC. The rearrangement joins TRBV27 to TRBJ2-7, with 13 positions matching TRBD2. V dropped 3 bases and J dropped 2; count of bases not matched to a gene: 7. CDR1 and CDR2 (germline): MNHEY, SMNVEV (reference sequence). The CDR3 covers 17 residues.

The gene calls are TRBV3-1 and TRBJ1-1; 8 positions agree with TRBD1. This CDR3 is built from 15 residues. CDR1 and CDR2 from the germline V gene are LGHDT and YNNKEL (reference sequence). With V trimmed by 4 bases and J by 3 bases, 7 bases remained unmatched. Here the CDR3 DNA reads TGTGCCAGCAGCCGTTCTCAGGGACAGGACACTGAAGCTTTCTTT. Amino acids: CASSRSQGQDTEAFF.

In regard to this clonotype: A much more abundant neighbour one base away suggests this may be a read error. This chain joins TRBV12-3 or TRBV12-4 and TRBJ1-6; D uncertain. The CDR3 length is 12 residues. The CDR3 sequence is CANSFGNSPLHF. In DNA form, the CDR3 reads TGTGCCAACAGTTTTGGAAATTCACCCCTCCACTTT.

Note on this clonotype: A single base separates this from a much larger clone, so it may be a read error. Here the CDR3 DNA reads TGTGTCAGCAGCTTCCGTGGGGGGAGCACAGATACGCAGTATTTT. Its translation: CVSSFRGGSTDTQYF. The gene calls are TRBV7-9 and TRBJ2-3, with D tentatively TRBD2 (6 bases). The CDR3 has 15 residues. CDR1 is SEHNR, CDR2 FQNEAQ, per germline (reference sequence).

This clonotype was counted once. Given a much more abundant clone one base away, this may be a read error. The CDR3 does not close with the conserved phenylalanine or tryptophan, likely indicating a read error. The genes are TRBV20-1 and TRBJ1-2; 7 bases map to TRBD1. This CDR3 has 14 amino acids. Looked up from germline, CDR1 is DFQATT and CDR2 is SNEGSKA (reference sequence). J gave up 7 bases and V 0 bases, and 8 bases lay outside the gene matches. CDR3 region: CSARDTRGRRGYTY. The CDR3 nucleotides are TGCAGTGCTAGAGATACAAGGGGGCGGCGTGGCTACACCTAC.

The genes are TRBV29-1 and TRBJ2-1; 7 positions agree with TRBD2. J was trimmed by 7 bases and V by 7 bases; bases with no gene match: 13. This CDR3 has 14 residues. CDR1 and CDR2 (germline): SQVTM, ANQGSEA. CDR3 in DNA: TGCAGCGGTTTGGGGGGGACTTCCTCTAATGAGCAGTTCTTC. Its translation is CSGLGGTSSNEQFF.

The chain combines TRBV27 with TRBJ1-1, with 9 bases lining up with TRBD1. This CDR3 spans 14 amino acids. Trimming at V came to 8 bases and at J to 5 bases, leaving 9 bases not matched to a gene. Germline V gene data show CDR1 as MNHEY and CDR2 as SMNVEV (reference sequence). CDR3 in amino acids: CASWGTGRGTEAFF. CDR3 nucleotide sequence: TGTGCCAGCTGGGGGACAGGGAGAGGAACTGAAGCTTTCTTT.